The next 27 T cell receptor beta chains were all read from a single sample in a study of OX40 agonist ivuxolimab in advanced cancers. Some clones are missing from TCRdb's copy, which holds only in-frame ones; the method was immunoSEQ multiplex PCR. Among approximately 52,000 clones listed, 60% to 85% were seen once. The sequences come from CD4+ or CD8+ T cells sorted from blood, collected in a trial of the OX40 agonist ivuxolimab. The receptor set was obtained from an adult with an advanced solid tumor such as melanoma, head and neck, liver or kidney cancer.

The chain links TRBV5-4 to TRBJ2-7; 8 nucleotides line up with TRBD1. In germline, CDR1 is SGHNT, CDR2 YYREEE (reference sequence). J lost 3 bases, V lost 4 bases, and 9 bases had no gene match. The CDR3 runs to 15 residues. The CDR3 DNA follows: TGTGCCAGCAGCGGACAGAAGGGACAGGTCTACGAGCAGTACTTC. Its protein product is CASSGQKGQVYEQYF.

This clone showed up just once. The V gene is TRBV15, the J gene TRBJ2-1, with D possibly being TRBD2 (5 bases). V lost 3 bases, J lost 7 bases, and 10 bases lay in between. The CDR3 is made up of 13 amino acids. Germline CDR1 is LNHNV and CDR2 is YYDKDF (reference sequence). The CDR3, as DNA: TGTGCCACCAGCAGGGGAGAGGCAAATGAGCAGTTCTTC. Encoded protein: CATSRGEANEQFF.

The CDR3 region is CASSGQGARTEAFF. The CDR3 DNA sequence: TGTGCCAGCAGTGGGCAGGGGGCGCGCACTGAAGCTTTCTTT. This chain connects TRBV6-6 to TRBJ1-1; 8 bases fit TRBD1. The CDR3 totals 14 residues. After removal of 5 bases from V and 4 bases from J, the junction contained 6 bases not matched to a gene. The germline gives CDR1 MNHNY, CDR2 SVGAGI (reference sequence).

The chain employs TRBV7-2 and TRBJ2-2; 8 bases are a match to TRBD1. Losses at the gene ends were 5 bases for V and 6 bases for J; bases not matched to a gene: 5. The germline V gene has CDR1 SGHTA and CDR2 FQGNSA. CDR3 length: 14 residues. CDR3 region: CASSDRTGSGELFF. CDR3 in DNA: TGTGCCAGCAGCGACCGGACAGGGTCCGGGGAGCTGTTTTTT.

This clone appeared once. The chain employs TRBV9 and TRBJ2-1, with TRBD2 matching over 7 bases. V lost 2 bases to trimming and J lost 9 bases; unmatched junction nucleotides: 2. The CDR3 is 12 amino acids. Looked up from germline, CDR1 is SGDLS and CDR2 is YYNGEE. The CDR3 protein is CASSVREREQFF. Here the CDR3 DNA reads TGTGCCAGCAGCGTGCGGGAGCGTGAGCAGTTCTTC.

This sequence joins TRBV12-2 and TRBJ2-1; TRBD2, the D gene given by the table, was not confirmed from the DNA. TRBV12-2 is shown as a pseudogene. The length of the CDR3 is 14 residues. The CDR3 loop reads CASRLGLAGNEQFF. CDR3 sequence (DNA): TGTGCAAGTCGCTTAGGACTAGCGGGGAATGAGCAGTTCTTC.

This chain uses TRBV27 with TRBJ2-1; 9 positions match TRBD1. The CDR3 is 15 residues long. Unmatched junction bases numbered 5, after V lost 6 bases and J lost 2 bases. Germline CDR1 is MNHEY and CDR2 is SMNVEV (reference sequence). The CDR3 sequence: CASRTGQGTYNEQFF. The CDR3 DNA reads TGTGCCAGCAGAACGGGACAGGGCACCTACAATGAGCAGTTCTTC.

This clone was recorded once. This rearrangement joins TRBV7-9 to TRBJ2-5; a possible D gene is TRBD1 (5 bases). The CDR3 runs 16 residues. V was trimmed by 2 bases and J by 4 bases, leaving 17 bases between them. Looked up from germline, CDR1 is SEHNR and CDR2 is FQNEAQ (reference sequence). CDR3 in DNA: TGTGCCAGCAGCTTAAGAGCCCCGGACACGGGAGAGACCCAGTACTTC. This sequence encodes CASSLRAPDTGETQYF.

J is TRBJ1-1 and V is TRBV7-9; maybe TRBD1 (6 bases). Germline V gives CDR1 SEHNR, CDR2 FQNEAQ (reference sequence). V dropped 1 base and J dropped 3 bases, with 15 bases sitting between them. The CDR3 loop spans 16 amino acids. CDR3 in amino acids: CASSLVVGAMDTEAFF. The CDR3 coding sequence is TGTGCCAGCAGCTTAGTTGTGGGGGCGATGGACACTGAAGCTTTCTTT.

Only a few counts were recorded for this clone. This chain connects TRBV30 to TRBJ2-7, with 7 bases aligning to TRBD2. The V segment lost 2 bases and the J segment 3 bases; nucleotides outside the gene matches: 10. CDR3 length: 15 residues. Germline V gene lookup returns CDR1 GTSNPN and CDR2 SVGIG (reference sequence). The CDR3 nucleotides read TGTGCCTGGAGTTCCACGGCGGGAGCCCACTACGAGCAGTACTTC. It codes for CAWSSTAGAHYEQYF.

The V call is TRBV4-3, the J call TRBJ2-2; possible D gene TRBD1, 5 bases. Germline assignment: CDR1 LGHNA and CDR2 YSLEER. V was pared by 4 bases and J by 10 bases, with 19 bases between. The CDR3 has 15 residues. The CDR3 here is CASSPNRSHVKELFF. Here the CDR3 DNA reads TGCGCCAGCAGCCCGAACAGGAGCCATGTGAAGGAGCTGTTTTTT.

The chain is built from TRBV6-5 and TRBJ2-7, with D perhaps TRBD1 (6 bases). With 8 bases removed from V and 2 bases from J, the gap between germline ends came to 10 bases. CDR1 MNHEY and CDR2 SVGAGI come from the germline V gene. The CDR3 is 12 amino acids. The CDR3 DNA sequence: TGTGCCAGCGGCAGGGGAACCTACGAGCAGTACTTC. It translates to CASGRGTYEQYF.

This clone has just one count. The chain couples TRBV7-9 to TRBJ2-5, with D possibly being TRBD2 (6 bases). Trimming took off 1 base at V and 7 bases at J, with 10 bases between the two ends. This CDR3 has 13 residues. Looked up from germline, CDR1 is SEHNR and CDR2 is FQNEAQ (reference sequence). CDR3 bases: TGTGCCAGCAGCTTAGTTGAGGGAGGGACCCAGTACTTC. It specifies CASSLVEGGTQYF.

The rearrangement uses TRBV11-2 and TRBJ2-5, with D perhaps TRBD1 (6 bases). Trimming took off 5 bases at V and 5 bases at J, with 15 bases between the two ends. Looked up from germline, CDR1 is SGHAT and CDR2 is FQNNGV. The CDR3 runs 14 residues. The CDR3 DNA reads TGTGCCAGCAGCGCAGGGACATTGAGGGAGACCCAGTACTTC. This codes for CASSAGTLRETQYF.

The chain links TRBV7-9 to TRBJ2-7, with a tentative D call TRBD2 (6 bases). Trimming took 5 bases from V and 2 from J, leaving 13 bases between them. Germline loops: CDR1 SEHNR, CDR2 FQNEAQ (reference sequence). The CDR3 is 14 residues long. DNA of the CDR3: TGTGCCAGCAGCCCCGATACGGGGGCCTACGAGCAGTACTTC. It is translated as CASSPDTGAYEQYF.

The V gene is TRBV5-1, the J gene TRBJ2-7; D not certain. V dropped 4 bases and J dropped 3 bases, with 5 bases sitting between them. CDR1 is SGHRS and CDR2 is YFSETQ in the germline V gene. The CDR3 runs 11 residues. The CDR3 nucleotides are TGCGCCAGCAGCGCTGACTACGAGCAGTACTTC. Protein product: CASSADYEQYF. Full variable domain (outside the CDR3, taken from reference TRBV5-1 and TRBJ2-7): KAGVTQTPRYLIKTRGQQVTLSCSPISGHRSVSWYQQTPGQGLQFLFEYFSETQRNKGNFPGRFSGRQFSNSRSEMNVSTLELGDSALYLCASSADYEQYFGPGTRLTVT.

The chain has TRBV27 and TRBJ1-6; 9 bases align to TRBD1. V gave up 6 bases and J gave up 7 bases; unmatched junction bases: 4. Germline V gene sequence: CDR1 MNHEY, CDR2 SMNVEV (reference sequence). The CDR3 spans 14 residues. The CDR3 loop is CASRMDRGNSPLHF. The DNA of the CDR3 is TGTGCCAGCAGGATGGACAGGGGAAATTCACCCCTCCACTTT.

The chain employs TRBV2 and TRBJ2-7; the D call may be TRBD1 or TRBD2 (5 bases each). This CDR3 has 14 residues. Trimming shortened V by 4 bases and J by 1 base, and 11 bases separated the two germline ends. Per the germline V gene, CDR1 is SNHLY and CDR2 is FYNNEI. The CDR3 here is CASSVGTRSYEQYF. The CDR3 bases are TGTGCCAGCAGTGTAGGGACGCGATCCTACGAGCAGTACTTC.

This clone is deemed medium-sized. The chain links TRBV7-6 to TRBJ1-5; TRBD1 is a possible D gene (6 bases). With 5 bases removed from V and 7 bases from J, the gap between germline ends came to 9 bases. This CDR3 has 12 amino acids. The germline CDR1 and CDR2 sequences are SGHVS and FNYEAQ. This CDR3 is CASSQGGQPQHF. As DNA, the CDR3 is TGTGCCAGCAGCCAAGGGGGACAGCCCCAGCATTTT.

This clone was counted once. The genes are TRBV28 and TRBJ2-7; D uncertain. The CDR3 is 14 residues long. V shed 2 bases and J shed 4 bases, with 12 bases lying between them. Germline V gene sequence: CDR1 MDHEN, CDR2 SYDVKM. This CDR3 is CASSLGGRVYEQYF. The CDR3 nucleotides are TGTGCCAGCAGTTTAGGCGGACGGGTTTACGAGCAGTACTTC.

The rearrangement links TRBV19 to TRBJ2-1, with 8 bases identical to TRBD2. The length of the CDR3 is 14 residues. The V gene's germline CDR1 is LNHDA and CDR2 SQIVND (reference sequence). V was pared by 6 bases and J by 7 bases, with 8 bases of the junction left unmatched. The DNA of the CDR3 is TGTGCCAGTAGAAGCGGGAGAGGCGTAAATGAGCAGTTCTTC. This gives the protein CASRSGRGVNEQFF.

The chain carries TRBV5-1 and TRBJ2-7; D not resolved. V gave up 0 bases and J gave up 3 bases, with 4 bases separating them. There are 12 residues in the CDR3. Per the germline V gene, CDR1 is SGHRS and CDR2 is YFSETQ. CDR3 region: CASSLDFYEQYF. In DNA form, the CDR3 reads TGCGCCAGCAGCTTGGATTTCTACGAGCAGTACTTC.

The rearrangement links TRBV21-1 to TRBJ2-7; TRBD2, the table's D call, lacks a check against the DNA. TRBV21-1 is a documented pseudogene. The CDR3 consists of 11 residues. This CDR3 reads CASSKGGAADF. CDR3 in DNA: TGTGCCAGCAGCAAGGGAGGGGCCGCCGACTTC.

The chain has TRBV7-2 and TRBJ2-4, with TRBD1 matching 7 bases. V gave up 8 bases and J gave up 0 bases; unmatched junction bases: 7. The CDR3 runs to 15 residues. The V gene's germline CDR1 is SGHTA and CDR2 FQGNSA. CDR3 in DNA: TGTGCCAGCGCCGACAGGGCCCGAGCCAAAAACATTCAGTACTTC. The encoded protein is CASADRARAKNIQYF. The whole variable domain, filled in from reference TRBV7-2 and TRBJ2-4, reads GAGVSQSPSNKVTEKGKDVELRCDPISGHTALYWYRQSLGQGLEFLIYFQGNSAPDKSGLPSDRFSAERTGGSVSTLTIQRTQQEDSAVYLCASADRARAKNIQYFGAGTRLSVL.

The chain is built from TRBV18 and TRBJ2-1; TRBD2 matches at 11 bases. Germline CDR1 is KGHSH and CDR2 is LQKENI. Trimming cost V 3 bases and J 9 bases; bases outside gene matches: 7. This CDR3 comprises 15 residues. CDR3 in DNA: TGTGCCAGCTCACCTCTAGCGGGGGGACTGAGTGAGCAGTTCTTC. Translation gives CASSPLAGGLSEQFF.

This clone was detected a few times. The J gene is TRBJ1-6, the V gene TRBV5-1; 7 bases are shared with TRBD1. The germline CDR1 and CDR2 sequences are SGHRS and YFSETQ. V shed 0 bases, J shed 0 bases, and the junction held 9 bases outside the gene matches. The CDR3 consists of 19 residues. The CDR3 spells CASSLGLGTASSYNSPLHF. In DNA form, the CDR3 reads TGCGCCAGCAGCTTGGGGCTGGGGACAGCGAGCTCCTATAATTCACCCCTCCACTTT.

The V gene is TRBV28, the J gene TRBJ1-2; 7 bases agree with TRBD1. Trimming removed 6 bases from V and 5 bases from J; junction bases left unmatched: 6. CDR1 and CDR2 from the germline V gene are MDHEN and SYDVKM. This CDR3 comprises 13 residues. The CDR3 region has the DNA TGTGCCAGCAGCTCCGACAGGGTTTATGGCTACACCTTC. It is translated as CASSSDRVYGYTF.